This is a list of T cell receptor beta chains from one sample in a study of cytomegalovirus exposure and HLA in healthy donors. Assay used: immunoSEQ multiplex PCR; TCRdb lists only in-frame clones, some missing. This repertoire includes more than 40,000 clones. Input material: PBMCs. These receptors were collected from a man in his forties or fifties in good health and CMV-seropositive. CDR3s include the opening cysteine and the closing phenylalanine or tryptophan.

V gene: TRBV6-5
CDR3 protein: CASSYQASDTQYF

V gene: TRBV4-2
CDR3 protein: CASSQDRGYREKLFF

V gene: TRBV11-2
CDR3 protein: CASSLGSSGPNEQFF

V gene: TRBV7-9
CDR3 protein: CASSLLWTSGIGTDTQYF

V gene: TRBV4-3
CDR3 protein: CASSQSRGDSGGCTF

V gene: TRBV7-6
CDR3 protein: CASSSRDYGYTF

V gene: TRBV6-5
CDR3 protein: CASGAGASTDTQYF

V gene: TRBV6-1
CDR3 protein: CASGASGSGNEQFF

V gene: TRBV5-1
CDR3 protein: CASSWNGANTEAFF

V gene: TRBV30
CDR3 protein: CAWSVHLNYGYTF

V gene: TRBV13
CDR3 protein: CASSSRTVSSYEQYF

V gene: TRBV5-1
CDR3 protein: CASSLGGEGTDTQYF

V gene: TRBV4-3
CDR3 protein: CASSPPGQGDIGEVNEQFF

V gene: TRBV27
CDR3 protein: CASSYPPAGGPRSSNEQFF

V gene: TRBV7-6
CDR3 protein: CASSLVGRGSDNEQFF

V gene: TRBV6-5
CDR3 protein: CASSPRTSGGEQYF

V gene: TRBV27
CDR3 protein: CASRQGPSGNTIYF

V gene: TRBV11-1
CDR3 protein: CASSQDRFSGANVLTF

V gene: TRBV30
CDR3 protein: CAWTLPKTSGVYEQYF

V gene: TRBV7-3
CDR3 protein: CASSNTGTGELFF

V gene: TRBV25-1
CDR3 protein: CASQDSLNEQFF

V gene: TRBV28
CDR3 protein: CASSFHLLAKNIQYF

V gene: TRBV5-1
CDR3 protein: CASSTGGGYTF

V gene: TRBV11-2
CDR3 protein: CASSLRTGGNNEQFF

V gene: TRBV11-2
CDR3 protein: CASSLGGQGPNTEAFF

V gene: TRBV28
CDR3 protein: CASSLDRNIQYF

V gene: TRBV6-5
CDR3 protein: CASSYSLLSGGEAFF

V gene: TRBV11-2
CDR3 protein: CASSAVGTRGVEQFF

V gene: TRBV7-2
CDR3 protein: CASGLMVEAFF

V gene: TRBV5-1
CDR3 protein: CASSLGQGEGYTF

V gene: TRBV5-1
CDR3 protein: CASSLAMTGHLGEQYF

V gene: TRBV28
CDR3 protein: CASRLGRRERHEQFF

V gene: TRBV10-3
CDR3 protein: CAISEWEDRVGYTF

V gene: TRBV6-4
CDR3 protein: CASSDSTGGYNEQFF

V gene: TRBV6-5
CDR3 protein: CASSSPPLSPGYTF

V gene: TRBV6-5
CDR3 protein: CASSYSGGNQPQHF

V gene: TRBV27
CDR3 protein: CASSTTVNTEAFF

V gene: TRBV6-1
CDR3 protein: CASSGTGIGSYEQYF

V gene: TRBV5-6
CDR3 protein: CASRRQGRNTEAFF

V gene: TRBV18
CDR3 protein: CASSPPPPGGEGSPLHF

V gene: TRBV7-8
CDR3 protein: CASSTGTGTSYEQYF

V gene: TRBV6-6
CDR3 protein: CASSQDSWGQPQHF

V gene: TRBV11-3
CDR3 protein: CASSRVAGGMETQYF

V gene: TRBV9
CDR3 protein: CASSVVQTSTDTQYF

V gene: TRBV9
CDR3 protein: CASSPQEGTGTYEQYF

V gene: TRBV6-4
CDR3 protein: CASSPSGGAGSDTQYF

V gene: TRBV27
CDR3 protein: CASSILGGAGDYEQYF

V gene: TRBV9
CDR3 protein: CASSVEGKGTEAFF

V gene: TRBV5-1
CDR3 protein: CASSGQGDTGELFF

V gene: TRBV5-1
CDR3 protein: CASSGDRSSYNEQFF

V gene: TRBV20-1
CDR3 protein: CSAQGHTEAFF

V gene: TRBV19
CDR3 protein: CASSVYSQGHGANVLTF

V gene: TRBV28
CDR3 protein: CASSLYIYGYTF

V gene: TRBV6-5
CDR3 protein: CASRPGTGQQPQHF

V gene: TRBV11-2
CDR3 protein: CASSFGNQETQYF